The TCR beta chain described here comes from a study of cytomegalovirus exposure and HLA in healthy donors. For this clone: The antigen is not known.

Study-wide results and caveats: The study labeled 164 TCR beta chains cytomegalovirus-associated.

TCRdb's table, derived via immunoSEQ multiplex PCR, lists solely in-frame clones and lacks some. Here the sample spans around 150,000 clones, just under 90% being singletons. This CDR3 has 17 residues. Germline V gene data show CDR1 as KGHSH and CDR2 as LQKENI. J lost 1 base, V lost 4 bases, and 4 bases had no gene match. The chain joins TRBV18 to TRBJ2-3; 14 bases are shared with TRBD2. The sequencing sample was made of PBMCs. This clonotype was sampled from a young woman in good health and CMV-seropositive. CDR3 residues: CASSHPGLAGGTDTQYF. The CDR3 nucleotides are TGTGCCAGCTCACATCCGGGACTAGCGGGAGGCACAGATACGCAGTATTTT. Together with reference TRBV18 and TRBJ2-3, the CDR3 gives the full variable domain: NAGVMQNPRHLVRRRGQEARLRCSPMKGHSHVYWYRQLPEEGLKFMVYLQKENIIDESGMPKERFSAEFPKEGPSILRIQQVVRGDSAAYFCASSHPGLAGGTDTQYFGPGTRLTVL.